The rows below give T cell receptor beta chains drawn from one sample of a study of blood T cell repertoires in COVID-19. Sequencing was performed with immunoSEQ multiplex PCR; in TCRdb, only in-frame clones are kept and a portion is missing. This sample has 200,000 to 250,000 clones, with 85% to 90% found just once. Sequencing used peripheral blood. Source of these receptors: a man aged 30 to 45 with COVID-19, enrolled during active disease. CDR3s include the opening cysteine and the closing phenylalanine or tryptophan. A D gene is named only where the DNA matches it firmly. Clone size is stated in some rows and not others, as once, few, many or a class when expanded.

cdr3_nt,cdr3_aa,d_call,v_call,clone_size,j_call
TGCAGCGTTGAGAACAGGGGGCGAGAGACCCAGTACTTC,CSVENRGRETQYF,TRBD1,TRBV29-1,NA,TRBJ2-5
TGTGCCAGTAAGGAACAGGGTATGAACACTGAAGCTTTCTTT,CASKEQGMNTEAFF,NA,TRBV19,NA,TRBJ1-1
TGTGCCAGCAGCTTAGGTTCAGGGCAAGAGACCCAGTACTTC,CASSLGSGQETQYF,NA,TRBV11-2,NA,TRBJ2-5
TGTGCCAGCAGTCCGGGACAGTTGAACACTGAAGCTTTCTTT,CASSPGQLNTEAFF,TRBD1,TRBV6-6,NA,TRBJ1-1
TGTGCCAGCAGCTCAAAGACAGGGGGGAACGAGCAGTACTTC,CASSSKTGGNEQYF,TRBD1,TRBV5-4,NA,TRBJ2-7
TGTGCCACCAGCAGAGAGGAGCTATCCTATGGCTACACCTTC,CATSREELSYGYTF,NA,TRBV15,NA,TRBJ1-2
TGTGCCAGCCAGGACAGGGGGCTTGGAAACACCATATATTTT,CASQDRGLGNTIYF,TRBD1,TRBV19,NA,TRBJ1-3
TGTGCCAGCAGTTATGGACTCACCAACACTGAAGCTTTCTTT,CASSYGLTNTEAFF,NA,TRBV6-5,NA,TRBJ1-1
TGTGCCAGCAGCCCTACGACAGGCCCCAGACGAGATACGCAGTATTTT,CASSPTTGPRRDTQYF,NA,TRBV7-3,NA,TRBJ2-3
TGTGCCATCAGTGACAGTGATCGCGGCGGAGGGGATTCACCCCTCCACTTT,CAISDSDRGGGDSPLHF,NA,TRBV10-3,NA,TRBJ1-6
TGTGCCAGCAGCTTAGTCAGGGGCCCCTATAACTATGGCTACACCTTC,CASSLVRGPYNYGYTF,NA,TRBV7-2,NA,TRBJ1-2
TGTGCCAGCAGTTACTCGAGACAGGGGGGCGAGCAGTACTTC,CASSYSRQGGEQYF,TRBD1,TRBV6-6,NA,TRBJ2-7
TGTGCCAGCAGCCCCACTTTAGCGGGAGTCCCAGATACGCAGTATTTT,CASSPTLAGVPDTQYF,TRBD2,TRBV7-8,NA,TRBJ2-3
TGTGCCAGCAGCTTTAGGACAGGGAACTATGGCTACACCTTC,CASSFRTGNYGYTF,TRBD1,TRBV11-1,NA,TRBJ1-2
TGTGCCAGCTCACCCGAGAGGGGGGGCTACACCTTC,CASSPERGGYTF,NA,TRBV18,NA,TRBJ1-2
TGTGCCAGCAGTGAAGGGTTACAGAGAAGTTCACCCCTCCACTTT,CASSEGLQRSSPLHF,NA,TRBV2,few,TRBJ1-6
TGTGCCAGCAGGGGGACAGGGAACCTTTACAATGAGCAGTTCTTC,CASRGTGNLYNEQFF,TRBD1,TRBV6-5,NA,TRBJ2-1
TGTGCCACCAGTGATACCTCGGACTTCACCGGGGAGCTGTTTTTT,CATSDTSDFTGELFF,NA,TRBV24-1,once,TRBJ2-2
TGTGCCACCAGTGACGACAGGGTTGCCTACTATAATTCACCCCTCCACTTT,CATSDDRVAYYNSPLHF,TRBD1,TRBV24-1,NA,TRBJ1-6
TGTGCCAGCTCACCAGACAGGGTTCAATCAACGACCATATATTTT,CASSPDRVQSTTIYF,TRBD1,TRBV18,NA,TRBJ1-3
TGTGCCAGCAGCCAGTTTACATCCGTCCAAGGCTACACCTTC,CASSQFTSVQGYTF,NA,TRBV14,few,TRBJ1-2
TGTGCCAGCAGCCAAGGGAAGAACAGGGGACGCTCCTACACTGAAGCTTTCTTT,CASSQGKNRGRSYTEAFF,TRBD1,TRBV3-1/TRBV3-2,NA,TRBJ1-1
TGTGCCAGCAGCTTAGGATTGGCCGGCGGCGTGATCCCCGAGCAGTACTTC,CASSLGLAGGVIPEQYF,NA,TRBV7-2,NA,TRBJ2-7
TGTGCCAGCAGCGCGCACAGGGATCAGGGAAAGAACACCATATATTTT,CASSAHRDQGKNTIYF,NA,TRBV4-2,NA,TRBJ1-3
TGCAGTGCTAGTCGACAGGGGGTGGCCACCGGGGAGCTGTTTTTT,CSASRQGVATGELFF,TRBD1,TRBV20-1,NA,TRBJ2-2
TGTGCCACCAGTGAACGTCAGAATTCTCCCTACGAGCAGTACTTC,CATSERQNSPYEQYF,NA,TRBV24-1,once,TRBJ2-7
TGTGCCAGCAGACCACATGAGGTATATACCTACGAGCAGTACTTC,CASRPHEVYTYEQYF,NA,TRBV6-6,NA,TRBJ2-7
TGTGCCAGCAGCAGCCGGGACAGGGAGCCGACAACCGGAAACACCATATATTTT,CASSSRDREPTTGNTIYF,TRBD1,TRBV7-2,once,TRBJ1-3
TGTGCCAGCAGCTTGGGACAACAGAAAGGCCACTTC,CASSLGQQKGHF,NA,TRBV5-8,NA,TRBJ1-2
TGTGCCAGCAGTACCTCTTGGACAGGGGGCTTTTGGGTAACGAACACCGGGGAGCTGTTTTTT,CASSTSWTGGFWVTNTGELFF,TRBD1,TRBV28,once,TRBJ2-2
TGTGCCAGCAGTCCGAGCTGGACTTACGAGCAGTACTTC,CASSPSWTYEQYF,NA,TRBV27,NA,TRBJ2-7
TGTGCCAGTAGTCACCGGGACAGGGGCTACGAGCAGTACTTC,CASSHRDRGYEQYF,TRBD1,TRBV19,NA,TRBJ2-7
TGTGCCAGCAGGTTTACAGGGTACACTGAAGCTTTCTTT,CASRFTGYTEAFF,NA,TRBV7-2,NA,TRBJ1-1
TGTGCCAGCAGTCAGGGTTGGGGAGGTGAAGCTTTCTTT,CASSQGWGGEAFF,NA,TRBV6-2/TRBV6-3,NA,TRBJ1-1
TGTGCCTGGAGTGTCGTGACCTCAGGTGAGCAGTTCTTC,CAWSVVTSGEQFF,NA,TRBV30,NA,TRBJ2-1
TGTGCCAGTAGATACCCGACAGTTGGGGCCAACGTCCTGACTTTC,CASRYPTVGANVLTF,NA,TRBV19,NA,TRBJ2-6
TGTGCCAGCAGTCCGGTCACAGATACGCAGTATTTT,CASSPVTDTQYF,NA,TRBV7-9,NA,TRBJ2-3
TGTGCCAGCAGCCAAGGACCTCTTCCCACAGGGGTTGGCTACACCTTC,CASSQGPLPTGVGYTF,TRBD1,TRBV14,once,TRBJ1-2
TGTGCCAGCAGCTTAAGACAGGGAGACACTGAAGCTTTCTTT,CASSLRQGDTEAFF,TRBD1,TRBV5-6,NA,TRBJ1-1
TGCGCCAGCAGCTTCGGACAGGCAAATATTCTTGAAGCTTTCTTT,CASSFGQANILEAFF,TRBD1,TRBV5-1,NA,TRBJ1-1
TGCGCCAGCAGCCAAGATTGGCAGATCTCAGCTAACTATGGCTACACCTTC,CASSQDWQISANYGYTF,NA,TRBV4-3,NA,TRBJ1-2
TGTGCCAGCAGTCCCACGACAGGTTATAATTCACCCCTCCACTTT,CASSPTTGYNSPLHF,NA,TRBV28,NA,TRBJ1-6
TGTGCCAGCAGCTCCACCCCCCAGCGGGGAGGGTACGAGCAGTACTTC,CASSSTPQRGGYEQYF,TRBD2,TRBV7-2,NA,TRBJ2-7
TGCGCCAGCAGCTCCGAGGCTAGCGGGATTTCAGATACGCAGTATTTT,CASSSEASGISDTQYF,TRBD2,TRBV5-1,NA,TRBJ2-3
TGTGCCAGCAGTAGGGGAGGGACAGGTAACACTGAAGCTTTCTTT,CASSRGGTGNTEAFF,TRBD1,TRBV11-3,NA,TRBJ1-1
TGTGCCAGCAGCAGGGACAGGGGAAGAAACACCATATATTTT,CASSRDRGRNTIYF,TRBD1,TRBV27,NA,TRBJ1-3
TGTGCCTGGAGTGTAACAGGGGGGTTGGCAGATACGCAGTATTTT,CAWSVTGGLADTQYF,TRBD1,TRBV30,NA,TRBJ2-3